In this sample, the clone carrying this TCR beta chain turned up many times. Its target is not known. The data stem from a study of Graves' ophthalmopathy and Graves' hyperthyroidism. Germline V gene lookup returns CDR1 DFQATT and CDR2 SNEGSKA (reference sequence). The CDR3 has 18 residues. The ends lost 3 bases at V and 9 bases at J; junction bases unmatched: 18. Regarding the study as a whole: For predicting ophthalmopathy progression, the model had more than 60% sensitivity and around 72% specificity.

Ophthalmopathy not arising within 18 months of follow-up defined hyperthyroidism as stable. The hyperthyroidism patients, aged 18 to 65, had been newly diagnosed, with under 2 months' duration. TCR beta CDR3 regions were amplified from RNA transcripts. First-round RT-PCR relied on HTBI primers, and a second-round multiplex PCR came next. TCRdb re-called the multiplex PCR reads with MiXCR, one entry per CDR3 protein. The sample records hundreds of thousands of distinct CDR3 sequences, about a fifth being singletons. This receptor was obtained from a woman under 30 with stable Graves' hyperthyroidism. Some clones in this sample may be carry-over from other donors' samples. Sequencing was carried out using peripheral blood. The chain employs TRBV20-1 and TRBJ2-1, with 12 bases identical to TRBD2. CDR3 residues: CSASHSRLSTSGSVEQFF. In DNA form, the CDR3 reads TGCAGTGCTAGCCACTCCCGACTCTCGACTAGCGGGAGCGTTGAGCAGTTCTTC.